Listed below are T cell receptor beta chains from one sample, sequenced in a study of post-analysis software for immune sequencing data. TCRdb ran MiXCR on the PCR reads and lists one entry per CDR3 protein. Among hundreds of thousands of distinct CDR3 sequences listed, about 50% were seen once. Sequencing was done on a sample of blood. These receptors originate from a girl between 5 and 17 years old with multiple sclerosis. Each CDR3 is given with its conserved first and last residue. D genes are given only for firm matches. Expanded clones get a size class; other rows say once, few or many, or leave the size out.

.	TRBV5-1	TRBJ2-1	TRBD1	TGCGCCAGCAGCAGTACGACAGGGAACAATGAGCAGTTCTTC	CASSSTTGNNEQFF
.	TRBV10-3	TRBJ1-2	.	TGTGCCATCAGTCCGGGGCCCGCTAACTATGGCTACACCTTC	CAISPGPANYGYTF
.	TRBV2	TRBJ2-1	.	TGTGCCAGCAGTGAAGCGACTAGTGGGATTTACAATGAGCAGTTCTTC	CASSEATSGIYNEQFF
.	TRBV5-1	TRBJ2-7	.	TGCGCCAGCAGCTTGGGGCGTCTCCCGTCCTACGAGCAGTACTTC	CASSLGRLPSYEQYF
.	TRBV11-2	TRBJ2-2	TRBD2	TGTGCCAGCAGTAGCGGGGGCTCGAACACCGGGGAGCTGTTTTTT	CASSSGGSNTGELFF
.	TRBV6-6	TRBJ1-2	TRBD1	TGTGCCAGCAGACACACAGGGGATGGCTACACCTTC	CASRHTGDGYTF
.	TRBV6-1	TRBJ2-1	.	TGTGCCAGCACTAGACAGTACAATGAGCAGTTCTTC	CASTRQYNEQFF
.	TRBV10-2	TRBJ2-7	TRBD2	TGCGCCAGCAAATGGAGCGGGAGTAGCGAGCAGTACTTC	CASKWSGSSEQYF
few	TRBV6-5	TRBJ2-3	.	TGTGCCAGCAGTTACCGAGAGATAGAAGTTACAGATACGCAGTATTTT	CASSYREIEVTDTQYF
.	TRBV6-2/TRBV6-3	TRBJ2-7	.	TGTGCCAGCAACATGTACCACGAGCAGTACTTC	CASNMYHEQYF
few	TRBV3-1	TRBJ2-1	TRBD2	TGTGCCACTGCGGGAGTCTCCTACAATGAGCAGTTCTTC	CATAGVSYNEQFF
.	TRBV29-1	TRBJ2-3	.	TGCAGCGTTGCTAGGAAGGGACCTCGAGGGGATACGCAGTATTTT	CSVARKGPRGDTQYF
.	TRBV6-6	TRBJ2-7	.	TGTGCCAGCAGTTACCTTCCCCCGCAGAGGGCCGAGCAGTACTTC	CASSYLPPQRAEQYF
.	TRBV29-1	TRBJ2-3	TRBD1	TGCAGCGTTGACACGGGACAGCCCCTCACAGATACGCAGTATTTT	CSVDTGQPLTDTQYF
.	TRBV7-9	TRBJ2-1	TRBD2	TGTGCCAGCAGCATCCCAGGGCGGGGGGCGTACAATGAGCAGTTCTTC	CASSIPGRGAYNEQFF
few	TRBV20-1	TRBJ2-1	TRBD2	TGCAGTGCTCAACTAGCGGGAGGGAGGTTCTACAATGAGCAGTTCTTC	CSAQLAGGRFYNEQFF
.	TRBV20-1	TRBJ2-7	.	TGCAGTGCTAGGGGGGCTCTAAGCTCCTACGAGCAGTACTTC	CSARGALSSYEQYF
few	TRBV20-1	TRBJ2-1	.	TGCAGTGCTGCCCTTAACGGGCTAAACAATGAGCAGTTCTTC	CSAALNGLNNEQFF
.	TRBV20-1	TRBJ2-3	TRBD1	TGCAGTGCCATCATACAGGGGAGCACAGATACGCAGTATTTT	CSAIIQGSTDTQYF
.	TRBV11-2	TRBJ2-4	TRBD1	TGTGCCAGCAGCTTCATAAGGAGGGACAGGGTAATAGGAAACATTCAGTACTTC	CASSFIRRDRVIGNIQYF
.	TRBV5-1	TRBJ2-7	.	TGCGCCAGCAGCCCGAGGGAGATAGGCGTGGCCTACGAGCAGTACTTC	CASSPREIGVAYEQYF
.	TRBV7-3	TRBJ1-2	.	TGTGCCAGCAGCTTAGGACCGGGGCTCTATGGCTACACCTTC	CASSLGPGLYGYTF